This T cell receptor (beta chain) was captured by sequencing in a study of blood T cell repertoires in COVID-19. Study summary: The study drew acute and convalescent COVID-19 samples from the United States, Italy and Spain.

V shed 0 bases and J 4 bases; nucleotides not matched to a gene: 13. Germline lookup yields CDR1 KGHDR and CDR2 SFDVKD. CDR3 length: 20 amino acids. The data were produced by immunoSEQ multiplex PCR, yet TCRdb's version contains in-frame clones alone and is incomplete. The sample has about 100,000 clones, 84% seen once; the top ten hold about 27%. The V gene is TRBV24-1, the J gene TRBJ2-5, with 13 bases lining up with TRBD2. The TCR sequence derives from a man between 60 and 70 years old with acute or convalescent COVID-19. The sequenced sample consisted of peripheral blood. The CDR3 bases are TGTGCCACCAGTGATTTGCAATCTCGGACTAGCGGGAGTGTTAGAGAGACCCAGTACTTC. Encoded protein: CATSDLQSRTSGSVRETQYF.